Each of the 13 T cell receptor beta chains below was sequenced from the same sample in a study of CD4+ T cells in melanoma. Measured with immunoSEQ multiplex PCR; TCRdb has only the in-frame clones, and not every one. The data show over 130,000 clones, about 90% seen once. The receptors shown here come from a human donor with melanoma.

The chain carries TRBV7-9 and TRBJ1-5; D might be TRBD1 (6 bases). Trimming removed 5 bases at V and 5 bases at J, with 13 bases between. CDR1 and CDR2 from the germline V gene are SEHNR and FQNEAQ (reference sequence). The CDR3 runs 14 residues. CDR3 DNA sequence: TGTGCCAGCAGCCCAACAGGGTATTATCAGCCCCAGCATTTT. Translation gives CASSPTGYYQPQHF.

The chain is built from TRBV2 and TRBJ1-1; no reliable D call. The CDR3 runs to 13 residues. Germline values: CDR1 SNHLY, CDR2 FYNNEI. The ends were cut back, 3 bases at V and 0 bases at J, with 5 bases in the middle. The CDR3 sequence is CASSDNLNTEAFF. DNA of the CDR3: TGTGCCAGCAGTGACAACCTGAACACTGAAGCTTTCTTT.

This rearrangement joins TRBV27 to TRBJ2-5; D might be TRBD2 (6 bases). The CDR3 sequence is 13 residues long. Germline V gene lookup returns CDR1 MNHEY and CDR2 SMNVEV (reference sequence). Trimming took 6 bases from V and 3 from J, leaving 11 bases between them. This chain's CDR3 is CASRVWGEETQYF. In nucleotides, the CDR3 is TGTGCCAGCAGAGTTTGGGGGGAAGAGACCCAGTACTTC.

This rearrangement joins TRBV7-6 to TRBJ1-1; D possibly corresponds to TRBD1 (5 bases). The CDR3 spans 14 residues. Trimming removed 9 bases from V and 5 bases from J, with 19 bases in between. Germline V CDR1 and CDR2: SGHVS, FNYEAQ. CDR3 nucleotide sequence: TGTGCCAGGCTCCTACGGACCAAGGGGACTGAAGCTTTCTTT. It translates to CARLLRTKGTEAFF.

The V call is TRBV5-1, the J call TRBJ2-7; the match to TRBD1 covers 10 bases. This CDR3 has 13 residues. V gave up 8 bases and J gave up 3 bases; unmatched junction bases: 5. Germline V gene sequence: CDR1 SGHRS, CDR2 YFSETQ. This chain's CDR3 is CASTRDRGYEQYF. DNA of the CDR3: TGCGCCAGTACCCGGGACAGGGGCTACGAGCAGTACTTC.

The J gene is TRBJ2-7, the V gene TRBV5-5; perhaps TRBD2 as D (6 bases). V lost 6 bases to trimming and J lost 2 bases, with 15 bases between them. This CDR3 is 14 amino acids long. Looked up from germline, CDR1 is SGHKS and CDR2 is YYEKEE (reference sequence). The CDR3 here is CASNSGRGPYEQYF. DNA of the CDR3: TGTGCCAGCAACTCAGGGCGGGGTCCCTACGAGCAGTACTTC.

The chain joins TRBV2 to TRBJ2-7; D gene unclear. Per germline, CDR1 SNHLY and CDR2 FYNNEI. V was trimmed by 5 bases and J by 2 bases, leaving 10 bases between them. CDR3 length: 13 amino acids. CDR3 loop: CASSSPRAYEQYF. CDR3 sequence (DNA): TGTGCCAGCAGTTCCCCAAGGGCCTACGAGCAGTACTTC.

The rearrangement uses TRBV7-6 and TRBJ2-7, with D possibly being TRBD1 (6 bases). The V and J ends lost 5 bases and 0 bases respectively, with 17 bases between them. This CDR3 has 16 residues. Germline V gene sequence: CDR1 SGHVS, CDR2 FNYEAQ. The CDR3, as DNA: TGTGCCAGCAGCCCCGGTCAGGGGACGGACTCCTACGAGCAGTACTTC. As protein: CASSPGQGTDSYEQYF.

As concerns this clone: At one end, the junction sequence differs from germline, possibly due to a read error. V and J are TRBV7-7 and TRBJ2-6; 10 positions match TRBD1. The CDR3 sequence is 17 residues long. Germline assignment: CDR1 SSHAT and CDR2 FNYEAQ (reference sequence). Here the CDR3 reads CASSSGQGVTGANVLTF. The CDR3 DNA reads TGTGCTAGCAGCTCCGGACAGGGGGTAACTGGGGCCAACGTCCTGACTTTC.

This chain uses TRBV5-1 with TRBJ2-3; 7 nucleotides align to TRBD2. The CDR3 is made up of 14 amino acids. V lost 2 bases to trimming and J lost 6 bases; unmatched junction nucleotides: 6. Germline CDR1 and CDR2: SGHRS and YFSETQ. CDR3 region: CASSLGLGEDTQYF. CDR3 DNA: TGCGCCAGCAGCTTAGGACTAGGCGAGGATACGCAGTATTTT.

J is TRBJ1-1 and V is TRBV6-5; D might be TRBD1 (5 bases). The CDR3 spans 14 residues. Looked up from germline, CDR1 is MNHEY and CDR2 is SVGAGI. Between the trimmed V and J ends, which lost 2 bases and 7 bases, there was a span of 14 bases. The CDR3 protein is CASSYGTPSREAFF. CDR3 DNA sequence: TGTGCCAGCAGTTACGGGACCCCGAGCCGTGAAGCTTTCTTT.

DNA of the CDR3: TGTGCCAGCAGCTTAAACTCCTACAATGAGCAGTTCTTC. Amino acids: CASSLNSYNEQFF. This sequence joins TRBV11-3 and TRBJ2-1; D is undetermined. The CDR3 covers 13 residues. The V end lost 2 bases, the J end lost 0 bases, and 2 bases lay between the germline ends. Per the germline V gene, CDR1 is SGHNT and CDR2 is YENEEA.

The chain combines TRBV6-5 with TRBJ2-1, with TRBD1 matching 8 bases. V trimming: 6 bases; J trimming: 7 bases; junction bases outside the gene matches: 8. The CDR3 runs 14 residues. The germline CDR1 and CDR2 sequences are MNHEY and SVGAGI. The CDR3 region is CASRPDRVRNEQFF. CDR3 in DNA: TGTGCCAGCAGGCCGGACAGGGTACGAAATGAGCAGTTCTTC.